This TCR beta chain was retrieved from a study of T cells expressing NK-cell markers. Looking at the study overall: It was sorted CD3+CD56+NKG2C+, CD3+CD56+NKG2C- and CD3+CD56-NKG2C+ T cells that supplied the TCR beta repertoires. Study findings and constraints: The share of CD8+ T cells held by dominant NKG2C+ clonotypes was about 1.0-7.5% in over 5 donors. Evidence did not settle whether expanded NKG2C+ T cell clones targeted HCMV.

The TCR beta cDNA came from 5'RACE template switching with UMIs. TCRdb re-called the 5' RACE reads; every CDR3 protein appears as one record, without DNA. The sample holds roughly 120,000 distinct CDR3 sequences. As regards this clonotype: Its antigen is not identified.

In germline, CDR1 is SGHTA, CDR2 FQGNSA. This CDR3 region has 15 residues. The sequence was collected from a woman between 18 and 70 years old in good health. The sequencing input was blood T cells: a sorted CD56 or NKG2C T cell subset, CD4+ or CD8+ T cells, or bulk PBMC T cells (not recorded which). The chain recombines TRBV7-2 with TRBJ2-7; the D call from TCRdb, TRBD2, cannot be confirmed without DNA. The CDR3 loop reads CASSLAGTSGNEQYF.